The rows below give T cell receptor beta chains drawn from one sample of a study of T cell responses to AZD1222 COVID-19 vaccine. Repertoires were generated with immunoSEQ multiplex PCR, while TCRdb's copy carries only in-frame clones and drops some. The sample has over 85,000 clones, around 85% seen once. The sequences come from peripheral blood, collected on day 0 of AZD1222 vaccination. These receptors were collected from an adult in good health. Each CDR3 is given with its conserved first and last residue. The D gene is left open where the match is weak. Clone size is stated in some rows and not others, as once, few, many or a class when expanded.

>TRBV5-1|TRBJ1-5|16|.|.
CASSPDSSTSNQPQHF
TGCGCCAGCAGTCCGGACAGTTCCACAAGCAATCAGCCCCAGCATTTT
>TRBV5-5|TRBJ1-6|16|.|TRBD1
CASRDGTGRYGSPLHF
TGTGCCAGCAGGGACGGGACAGGCCGCTATGGTTCACCCCTCCACTTT
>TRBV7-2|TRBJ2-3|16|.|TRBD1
CASSLGSGGVTDTQYF
TGTGCCAGCAGCTTAGGATCAGGGGGCGTCACAGATACGCAGTATTTT
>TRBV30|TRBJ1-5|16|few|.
CAWSVPGATSNQPQHF
TGTGCCTGGAGTGTCCCCGGGGCAACAAGCAATCAGCCCCAGCATTTT
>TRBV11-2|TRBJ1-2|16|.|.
CASSLDRLKPIYGYTF
TGTGCCAGCAGCTTAGATCGGCTTAAGCCTATCTATGGCTACACCTTC
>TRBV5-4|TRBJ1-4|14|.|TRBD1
CASSSNRGGEKLFF
TGTGCCAGCAGCTCGAACAGGGGTGGTGAAAAACTGTTTTTT
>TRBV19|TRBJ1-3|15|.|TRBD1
CASSIRQGAGNTIYF
TGTGCCAGTAGTATCCGACAGGGGGCTGGAAACACCATATATTTT
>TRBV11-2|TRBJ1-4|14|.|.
CASSLLGTREKLFF
TGTGCCAGCAGCTTACTCGGGACGCGGGAAAAACTGTTTTTT
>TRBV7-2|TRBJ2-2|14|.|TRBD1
CATPGGARTGELFF
TGTGCCACCCCAGGGGGCGCGAGGACCGGGGAGCTGTTTTTT
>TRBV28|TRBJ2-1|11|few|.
CASSSDSEQFF
TGTGCCAGCAGTTCCGACAGCGAGCAGTTCTTC
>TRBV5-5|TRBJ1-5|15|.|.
CASSLQGREGQPQHF
TGTGCCAGCAGCCTACAGGGCAGGGAAGGTCAGCCCCAGCATTTT
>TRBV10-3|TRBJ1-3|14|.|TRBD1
CAISERTGMNTIYF
TGTGCCATCAGTGAGAGGACAGGAATGAACACCATATATTTT
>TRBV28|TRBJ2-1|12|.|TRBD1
CATGGSRRYQFF
TGTGCGACAGGGGGTAGCCGGCGTTACCAGTTCTTC
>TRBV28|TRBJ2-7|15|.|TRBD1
CASSSPGTGAYEQYF
TGTGCCAGCAGTTCCCCCGGGACAGGGGCCTACGAGCAGTACTTC
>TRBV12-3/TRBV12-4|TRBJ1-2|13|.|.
CASSSPGSGGYTF
TGTGCCAGCAGCTCCCCGGGGAGCGGTGGCTACACCTTC
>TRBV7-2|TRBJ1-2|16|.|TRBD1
CASSLGGTDRNYGYTF
TGTGCCAGCAGCTTGGGGGGGACAGATAGAAACTATGGCTACACCTTC
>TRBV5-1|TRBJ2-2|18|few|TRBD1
CASRPGQGASLNTGELFF
TGCGCCAGCAGACCGGGACAGGGGGCGTCTTTAAACACCGGGGAGCTGTTTTTT
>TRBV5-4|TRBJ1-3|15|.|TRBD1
CASSLATGVGNTIYF
TGTGCCAGCAGCTTGGCAACAGGGGTCGGAAACACCATATATTTT
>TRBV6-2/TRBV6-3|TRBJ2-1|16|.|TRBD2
CASSTKLAGTYNEQFF
TGTGCCAGCAGCACCAAACTAGCGGGGACCTACAATGAGCAGTTCTTC
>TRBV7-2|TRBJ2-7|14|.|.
CASRKAIGVYEQYF
TGTGCCAGCAGAAAAGCCATAGGGGTCTACGAGCAGTACTTC
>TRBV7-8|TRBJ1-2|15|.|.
CVSSLAQGHSAGYTF
TGTGTCAGCAGCTTAGCCCAGGGACATTCCGCTGGCTACACCTTC
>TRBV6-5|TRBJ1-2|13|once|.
CASKPIQGHGYTF
TGTGCCAGCAAGCCCATACAGGGTCATGGCTACACCTTC
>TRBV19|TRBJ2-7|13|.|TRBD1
CASTDRGKYEQYF
TGTGCCAGTACCGACAGGGGAAAGTACGAGCAGTACTTC
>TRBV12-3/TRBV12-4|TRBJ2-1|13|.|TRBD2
CASSAGRVNEQFF
TGTGCCAGCTCAGCCGGGAGGGTCAATGAGCAGTTCTTC
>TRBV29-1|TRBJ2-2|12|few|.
CSVVKGAGELFF
TGCAGCGTTGTAAAAGGGGCCGGGGAGCTGTTTTTT
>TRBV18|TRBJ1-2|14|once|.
CASFPGRQNYGYTF
TGTGCCAGCTTCCCGGGACGGCAGAACTATGGCTACACCTTC
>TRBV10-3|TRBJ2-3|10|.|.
CAIGVDTQYF
TGTGCCATCGGGGTAGATACGCAGTATTTT
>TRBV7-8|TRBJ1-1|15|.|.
CASSFEGLMNTEAFF
TGTGCCAGCAGCTTCGAAGGTCTCATGAACACTGAAGCTTTCTTT
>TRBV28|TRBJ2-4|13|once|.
CASSLRGQSIQYF
TGTGCCAGCAGTTTGAGGGGTCAATCCATTCAGTACTTC
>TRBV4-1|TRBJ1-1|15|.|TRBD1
CASSQGDRAVTEAFF
TGCGCCAGCAGCCAAGGAGACAGGGCCGTTACTGAAGCTTTCTTT
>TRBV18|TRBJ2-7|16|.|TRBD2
CASSPQYSGSRYEQYF
TGTGCCAGCTCACCACAATATAGCGGGAGTAGGTACGAGCAGTACTTC
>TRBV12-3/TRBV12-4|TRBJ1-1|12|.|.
CAIKGGSTEAFF
TGTGCCATTAAGGGGGGAAGCACTGAAGCTTTCTTT
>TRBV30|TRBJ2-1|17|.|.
CAWSVSKAGPPGNEQFF
TGTGCCTGGAGTGTATCAAAGGCGGGGCCGCCGGGCAATGAGCAGTTCTTC
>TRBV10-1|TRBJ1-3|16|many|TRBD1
CASSPGQGRPGNTIYF
TGCGCCAGCAGCCCGGGACAGGGTCGGCCTGGAAACACCATATATTTT